The 17 T cell receptor beta chains below were found in one sample sequenced in a study of T cell responses to AZD1222 COVID-19 vaccine. The assay was immunoSEQ multiplex PCR, and TCRdb's table has in-frame clones only and misses some. The sample contains approximately 140,000 clones, about 93% of which appear only once. The sequenced sample was peripheral blood, obtained on day 0 of AZD1222 vaccination. These TCRs come from an adult in good health.

The rearrangement links TRBV2 to TRBJ2-3; D tentatively reads TRBD1 or TRBD2 (5 bases each). The CDR3 covers 16 residues. Trimming took 6 bases from V and 2 from J, leaving 18 bases between them. The germline gives CDR1 SNHLY, CDR2 FYNNEI. CDR3 DNA: TGTGCCAGCAGGATCAACCGGGACGCTATCACAGATACGCAGTATTTT. It specifies CASRINRDAITDTQYF.

In its sample, this clone was seen once. The chain couples TRBV29-1 to TRBJ1-2, with D unclear. The CDR3 has 13 residues. Deletions cut 4 bases from V and 0 bases from J, with 9 bases between. Germline CDR1 SQVTM, CDR2 ANQGSEA. The CDR3 reads CSVAREANYGYTF. CDR3 DNA sequence: TGCAGCGTTGCCCGGGAAGCTAACTATGGCTACACCTTC.

The chain has TRBV2 and TRBJ1-4; D remains unclear. With 3 bases removed from V and 4 bases from J, the gap between germline ends came to 9 bases. Germline lookup yields CDR1 SNHLY and CDR2 FYNNEI. CDR3 length equals 14 residues. CDR3 sequence: CASSDWSGNEKLFF. CDR3 in DNA: TGTGCCAGCAGTGATTGGTCGGGTAATGAAAAACTGTTTTTT. The entire variable domain, with the rest obtained from reference TRBV2 and TRBJ1-4, is as follows: EPEVTQTPSHQVTQMGQEVILRCVPISNHLYFYWYRQILGQKVEFLVSFYNNEISEKSEIFDDQFSVERPDGSNFTLKIRSTKLEDSAMYFCASSDWSGNEKLFFGSGTQLSVL.

The chain links TRBV19 to TRBJ1-5; D unclear. The CDR3 length is 15 residues. Germline values: CDR1 LNHDA, CDR2 SQIVND (reference sequence). V was trimmed by 2 bases and J by 0 bases, leaving 8 bases between them. The CDR3 DNA reads as TGTGCCAGTAGTATAATGGGGTATAGCAATCAGCCCCAGCATTTT. Encoded protein: CASSIMGYSNQPQHF.

The rearrangement uses TRBV18 and TRBJ2-3; 10 bases match TRBD2. Trimming took 3 bases from V and 8 from J; bases not matched to a gene: 14. The CDR3 is made up of 17 amino acids. Germline V gene sequence: CDR1 KGHSH, CDR2 LQKENI. CDR3: CASSPASGSLSVATQYF. In DNA form, the CDR3 reads TGTGCCAGCTCACCGGCTAGCGGGAGTTTATCTGTGGCTACGCAGTATTTT.

CDR3 amino acids: CASSLVTGAQNYGYTF. The CDR3 nucleotides are TGTGCCAGCAGCTTAGTAACAGGGGCGCAAAACTATGGCTACACCTTC. V gene TRBV7-8 combines with J gene TRBJ1-2; 7 positions match TRBD1. This CDR3 contains 16 residues. With V trimmed by 1 base and J by 2 bases, 7 bases remained unmatched. In germline, CDR1 is SGHVS, CDR2 FQNEAQ.

This chain joins TRBV5-1 and TRBJ1-1; D call uncertain. Germline lookup yields CDR1 SGHRS and CDR2 YFSETQ. V gave up 4 bases and J gave up 5 bases, with 15 bases separating them. The CDR3 is 14 amino acids. The CDR3 here is CASSSRPGETEAFF. Written as DNA, the CDR3 is TGCGCCAGCAGCAGCCGGCCTGGGGAAACTGAAGCTTTCTTT.

The V and J genes are TRBV19 and TRBJ1-3; no firm D call. This CDR3 spans 15 amino acids. CDR1 is LNHDA and CDR2 is SQIVND in the germline V gene (reference sequence). V lost 5 bases to trimming and J lost 0 bases, with 11 bases between them. Here the CDR3 reads CASSVDARSGNTIYF. The CDR3, as DNA: TGTGCCAGTAGTGTGGACGCACGCTCTGGAAACACCATATATTTT.

The chain employs TRBV2 and TRBJ1-1; D remains unclear. The CDR3 runs 15 residues. The ends were cut back, 0 bases at V and 1 base at J, with 9 bases in the middle. Germline-derived CDR1 and CDR2 are SNHLY and FYNNEI. The chain's CDR3 is CASSEAQHRNTEAFF. CDR3 bases: TGTGCCAGCAGTGAAGCCCAACACAGGAACACTGAAGCTTTCTTT.

This chain joins TRBV6-5 and TRBJ1-4, with 10 bases aligning to TRBD1. Trimming removed 6 bases from V and 7 bases from J; junction bases left unmatched: 8. The CDR3 runs 15 residues. Germline CDR1 MNHEY, CDR2 SVGAGI. CDR3 sequence reads: CASRQRQGAFEKLFF. CDR3 nucleotide sequence: TGTGCCAGCAGACAACGACAGGGGGCTTTTGAAAAACTGTTTTTT.

V usage is TRBV4-1 and J usage is TRBJ1-1; D possibly corresponds to TRBD1 (5 bases). Deletions cut 4 bases from V and 0 bases from J, with 15 bases between. This CDR3 has 16 residues. The germline gives CDR1 MGHRA, CDR2 YSYEKL. The CDR3 loop is CASSLGGTHMNTEAFF. The CDR3 DNA is TGCGCCAGCAGCCTAGGAGGGACCCACATGAACACTGAAGCTTTCTTT.

The chain links TRBV5-4 to TRBJ1-2; D gene ambiguous. This CDR3 contains 12 residues. Deletions cut 2 bases from V and 7 bases from J, with 9 bases between. Looked up from germline, CDR1 is SGHNT and CDR2 is YYREEE (reference sequence). CDR3 amino acids: CASSFEGSGYTF. The DNA of the CDR3 is TGTGCCAGCAGCTTCGAGGGAAGTGGCTACACCTTC.

The CDR3 reads CASSSEGGTASYNEQFF. CDR3 DNA sequence: TGCGCCAGCAGCTCGGAAGGCGGGACTGCCTCCTACAATGAGCAGTTCTTC. J is TRBJ2-1 and V is TRBV4-3; TRBD2 might be the D (6 bases). V lost 5 bases, J lost 0 bases, and 17 bases lay in between. The CDR3 spans 17 residues. CDR1 is LGHNA and CDR2 is YSLEER in the germline V gene.

The chain recombines TRBV5-4 with TRBJ2-1; 9 nucleotides align to TRBD2. Trimming removed 2 bases from V and 10 bases from J; junction bases left unmatched: 10. Germline loops: CDR1 SGHNT, CDR2 YYREEE (reference sequence). The CDR3 is made up of 15 amino acids. CDR3 region: CASSLKRGAQGEQFF. Here the CDR3 DNA reads TGTGCCAGCAGCTTAAAGCGGGGGGCCCAGGGGGAGCAGTTCTTC.

The rearrangement links TRBV5-1 to TRBJ2-1; TRBD2 aligns across 7 bases. The CDR3 sequence is 13 residues long. V was pared by 4 bases and J by 10 bases, with 8 bases of the junction left unmatched. Germline V CDR1 and CDR2: SGHRS, YFSETQ. CDR3 in DNA: TGCGCCAGCAGCCTTTTCGCGGGGGAGGAGCAGTTCTTC. Its protein is CASSLFAGEEQFF.

V usage is TRBV29-1 and J usage is TRBJ1-1; D is possibly TRBD1 (5 bases). V shed 4 bases and J shed 1 base, with 7 bases lying between them. Germline assignment: CDR1 SQVTM and CDR2 ANQGSEA. The CDR3 is 12 residues long. The CDR3 nucleotides read TGCAGCGTTGTAACAGGGAACACTGAAGCTTTCTTT. Translation: CSVVTGNTEAFF.

This chain links TRBV29-1 with TRBJ1-2, with D uncertain. This CDR3 comprises 14 residues. The ends were cut back, 0 bases at V and 7 bases at J, with 15 bases in the middle. Looked up from germline, CDR1 is SQVTM and CDR2 is ANQGSEA. This CDR3 reads CSVEERRDRAGYTF. The DNA of the CDR3 is TGCAGCGTTGAAGAACGAAGGGATAGAGCTGGCTACACCTTC.